A single sample gave rise to the 20 T cell receptor beta chains below, sequenced in a study of blood T cell repertoires in COVID-19. Here immunoSEQ multiplex PCR was the method, and the copy in TCRdb shows in-frame clones only, minus some. The table includes some 270,000 clones, about 85% detected once. Sequenced: peripheral blood. These receptor sequences come from a human donor with COVID-19, enrolled during active disease. The donor label of this sample is uncertain.

The chain combines TRBV29-1 with TRBJ1-1; weak D call: TRBD1 (5 bases). The germline gives CDR1 SQVTM, CDR2 ANQGSEA. The CDR3 contains 14 residues. Trimming removed 4 bases from V and 2 bases from J, with 14 bases in between. CDR3 in amino acids: CSVVLYGGNTEAFF. CDR3 in DNA: TGCAGCGTTGTTCTTTACGGGGGAAACACTGAAGCTTTCTTT. Full variable domain (rest looked up from reference TRBV29-1 and TRBJ1-1): SAVISQKPSRDICQRGTSLTIQCQVDSQVTMMFWYRQQPGQSLTLIATANQGSEATYESGFVIDKFPISRPNLTFSTLTVSNMSPEDSSIYLCSVVLYGGNTEAFFGQGTRLTVV.

The J gene is TRBJ1-5, the V gene TRBV9; 8 bases fit TRBD1. CDR3 size: 12 residues. V lost 4 bases to trimming and J lost 10 bases; unmatched junction nucleotides: 4. CDR1 and CDR2 (germline): SGDLS, YYNGEE. CDR3: CASSTDRGPQHF. As DNA, the CDR3 is TGTGCCAGCAGCACAGACAGGGGCCCCCAGCATTTT.

The chain joins TRBV18 to TRBJ1-2, with a possible D match to TRBD1 (6 bases). In germline, CDR1 is KGHSH, CDR2 LQKENI. The CDR3 is 16 amino acids. Trimming pared 3 bases from V and 2 bases from J, leaving 16 bases between. CDR3 loop: CASSPSGGRGNYGYTF. As DNA, the CDR3 is TGTGCCAGCTCACCGAGCGGGGGGCGCGGAAACTATGGCTACACCTTC.

V and J are TRBV2 and TRBJ1-5; a possible D gene is TRBD1 (5 bases). The CDR3 consists of 15 residues. V lost 7 bases to trimming and J lost 0 bases, with 13 bases between them. The V gene's germline CDR1 is SNHLY and CDR2 FYNNEI. The CDR3 protein is CASTADSSSNQPQHF. CDR3 coding DNA: TGTGCCAGCACCGCTGACAGTAGTAGCAATCAGCCCCAGCATTTT.

The genes are TRBV5-4 and TRBJ1-1, with 7 bases aligning to TRBD1. This CDR3 region has 14 residues. V lost 0 bases, J lost 7 bases, and 6 bases stayed unmatched. From germline, CDR1 is SGHNT and CDR2 YYREEE (reference sequence). This CDR3 reads CASSLGGGLFEAFF. CDR3 DNA sequence: TGTGCCAGCAGCTTGGGAGGGGGCCTCTTTGAAGCTTTCTTT.

The V and J genes are TRBV2 and TRBJ2-1, with 11 bases that match TRBD1. The junction had 7 bases not matched to a gene; V was cut back by 3 bases and J by 0 bases. Germline values: CDR1 SNHLY, CDR2 FYNNEI. This CDR3 contains 18 residues. In DNA, the CDR3 is TGTGCCAGCAGTGAGAGGACAGGGGGCCTGACCTCCTACAATGAGCAGTTCTTC. It codes for CASSERTGGLTSYNEQFF. The complete variable domain, with remaining parts taken from reference TRBV2 and TRBJ2-1, reads EPEVTQTPSHQVTQMGQEVILRCVPISNHLYFYWYRQILGQKVEFLVSFYNNEISEKSEIFDDQFSVERPDGSNFTLKIRSTKLEDSAMYFCASSERTGGLTSYNEQFFGPGTRLTVL.

The rearrangement joins TRBV11-3 to TRBJ2-3; D is possibly TRBD1 (5 bases). In germline, CDR1 is SGHNT, CDR2 YENEEA. Trimming removed 2 bases at V and 4 bases at J, with 7 bases between. This CDR3 region has 13 residues. CDR3 in DNA: TGTGCCAGCAGCTTACAGGGCCCAGATACGCAGTATTTT. Residues: CASSLQGPDTQYF.

This clone occurred a few times. The chain recombines TRBV23-1 with TRBJ1-5, with D tentatively TRBD1 (5 bases). TRBV23-1 is sorted into the ORF group, with uncertain function. The V end was cut by 4 bases, the J end by 1 base, with 14 bases between. CDR3 length: 16 residues. Written as DNA, the CDR3 is TGCGCCAGCAGTCTGGGCAGGGCCCCAAGCAATCAGCCCCAGCATTTT. Its translation is CASSLGRAPSNQPQHF.

The genes are TRBV28 and TRBJ1-4; D gene unclear. CDR1 is MDHEN and CDR2 is SYDVKM in the germline V gene. The CDR3 sequence is 15 residues long. V was clipped by 3 bases and J by 5 bases, with 13 bases between them. CDR3 sequence reads: CASSLAALLNEKLFF. The CDR3 DNA is TGTGCCAGCAGTTTGGCGGCTTTACTCAATGAAAAACTGTTTTTT.

This chain connects TRBV9 to TRBJ1-1; possible D gene TRBD1, 6 bases. The germline V gene has CDR1 SGDLS and CDR2 YYNGEE. V was cut by 4 bases and J by 1 base, with 14 bases left in between. The CDR3 loop spans 15 amino acids. Here the CDR3 reads CASSPRPGENTEAFF. The CDR3 DNA sequence: TGTGCCAGCAGCCCTCGCCCAGGGGAGAACACTGAAGCTTTCTTT.

This chain uses TRBV2 with TRBJ1-5, with 7 bases identical to TRBD1. Per germline, CDR1 SNHLY and CDR2 FYNNEI. With 4 bases clipped from V and 6 bases from J, the junction kept 6 bases outside the gene matches. The CDR3 has 14 amino acids. The CDR3 protein is CASSVDRDPQPQHF. The CDR3 DNA is TGTGCCAGCAGTGTCGACAGGGATCCTCAGCCCCAGCATTTT.

V and J are TRBV6-5 and TRBJ1-1; 8 bases are shared with TRBD1. V was clipped by 6 bases and J by 4 bases; unmatched bases: 7. This CDR3 is 14 amino acids long. Per the germline V gene, CDR1 is MNHEY and CDR2 is SVGAGI. The CDR3 spells CASSGQGSLTEAFF. As DNA, the CDR3 is TGTGCCAGCAGCGGACAGGGCAGTCTCACTGAAGCTTTCTTT.

The chain has TRBV6-2 or TRBV6-3 and TRBJ2-6; 9 positions agree with TRBD2. J gave up 4 bases and V 0 bases, and 10 bases lay outside the gene matches. The CDR3 loop spans 19 amino acids. Germline V gene sequence: CDR1 MNHEY, CDR2 SVGEGT. CDR3 sequence reads: CASSYSVAGGAAGANVLTF. CDR3 bases: TGTGCCAGCAGTTACTCGGTCGCGGGAGGGGCCGCCGGGGCCAACGTCCTGACTTTC.

This rearrangement joins TRBV9 to TRBJ1-2; the match to TRBD1 covers 7 bases. The J segment lost 7 bases and the V segment lost 0 bases, leaving 9 bases of the junction unmatched. The CDR3 consists of 15 residues. Germline CDR1 reads SGDLS; CDR2 reads YYNGEE. CDR3 coding DNA: TGTGCCAGCAGCGTAGGTGGGACAGTGGTTTCTGGCTACACCTTC. Encoded protein: CASSVGGTVVSGYTF.

This rearrangement joins TRBV29-1 to TRBJ2-1, with D possibly TRBD2 on 5 matching bases. Trimming took 3 bases from V and 8 from J, leaving 8 bases between them. From germline, CDR1 is SQVTM and CDR2 ANQGSEA. CDR3 length: 11 residues. The CDR3 spells CSVDPRDEQFF. CDR3 nucleotides: TGCAGCGTTGATCCGCGGGATGAGCAGTTCTTC.

V usage is TRBV5-1 and J usage is TRBJ2-2, with no clear D. The CDR3 extends over 15 amino acids. Germline CDR1 reads SGHRS; CDR2 reads YFSETQ. V lost 0 bases and J lost 2, with 8 bases in between. DNA for the CDR3: TGCGCCAGCAGCTTGGACCGGGTAAACACCGGGGAGCTGTTTTTT. Its protein is CASSLDRVNTGELFF.

The chain employs TRBV19 and TRBJ1-1; no firm D call. With 3 bases removed from V and 0 bases from J, the gap between germline ends came to 8 bases. The CDR3 is made up of 14 amino acids. Germline CDR1 reads LNHDA; CDR2 reads SQIVND (reference sequence). The CDR3 DNA reads as TGTGCCAGTAGTATGCCCGCTATGAACACTGAAGCTTTCTTT. Translated: CASSMPAMNTEAFF.

The J gene is TRBJ1-1, the V gene TRBV19; D is possibly TRBD1 (5 bases). Trimming removed 6 bases at V and 5 bases at J, with 19 bases between. CDR1 and CDR2 (germline): LNHDA, SQIVND (reference sequence). This CDR3 has 15 amino acids. This CDR3 reads CASSRGRQEGTEAFF. DNA of the CDR3: TGTGCCAGTAGCCGCGGGAGGCAGGAGGGGACTGAAGCTTTCTTT.

This chain links TRBV28 with TRBJ1-2; D unresolved. This CDR3 region has 14 residues. The germline CDR1 and CDR2 sequences are MDHEN and SYDVKM. V shed 2 bases and J shed 4 bases, with 11 bases lying between them. CDR3 sequence reads: CASSLDLPGYGYTF. The DNA of the CDR3 is TGTGCCAGCAGTTTAGACCTTCCGGGCTATGGCTACACCTTC.

The rearrangement links TRBV5-1 to TRBJ2-5; a weak D match, TRBD2 (6 bases). Per germline, CDR1 SGHRS and CDR2 YFSETQ. Between the trimmed V and J ends, which lost 0 bases and 2 bases, there was a span of 26 bases. This CDR3 spans 20 amino acids. The CDR3, as DNA: TGCGCCAGCAGCTTGGTAGTCGCGGGTGGATCGGCGGGATCGCAAGAGACCCAGTACTTC. This gives the protein CASSLVVAGGSAGSQETQYF.